This T cell receptor (beta chain) was identified during a study of graft-versus-host responses after intestinal transplantation. In the study overall: Recipients had multivisceral, liver-intestinal, or isolated intestinal transplants. After anti-thymocyte globulin induction, recipients took tacrolimus and steroids for approximately three years. Study-level findings and limits: Researchers found GvH clones in recipient marrow, and some showed up first in ileum or blood. Patients with graft-donor T cell macrochimerism had high graft-versus-host to host-versus-graft clonal ratios in allografts.

In the case of this clone: What it binds is not known.

Data came from immunoSEQ multiplex PCR; TCRdb stores just in-frame clones and leaves some out. The sample lists tens of thousands of clones; approximately 90% were seen once. Germline values: CDR1 SQVTM, CDR2 ANQGSEA. The ends lost 4 bases at V and 4 bases at J; junction bases unmatched: 7. This CDR3 has 14 amino acids. The clonotype originates from a human patient who received an intestinal transplant, so some T cells may come from the graft donor. The chain links TRBV29-1 to TRBJ2-5; 9 nucleotides align to TRBD2. Sequenced material: PBMCs, taken 26 days after transplant. The CDR3: CSVVRGGEGETQYF. CDR3 coding DNA: TGCAGCGTTGTGCGCGGGGGGGAAGGAGAGACCCAGTACTTC.